These T cell receptor beta chains were read from a single sample in a study of control samples from healthy donors and cancer patients. The data were produced by immunoSEQ multiplex PCR, yet TCRdb's version contains in-frame clones alone and is incomplete. Seen here are about 140,000 clones, about 90% observed once, and the top ten hold about 7.6%. Material for sequencing was blood. The receptors shown here come from a man younger than 30 in good health. The CDR3 runs from the conserved cysteine through the conserved F or W. The D gene is left open where the match is weak. Clone sizes are given selectively: once, few, many, or a class where the clone is expanded.

CDR3nt: TGTGCCAGCAGTTACGTACAGAACTATGGCTACACCTTC
CDR3aa: CASSYVQNYGYTF
j_gene: TRBJ1-2
abundance: .
d_gene: .
v_gene: TRBV6-5

CDR3nt: TGTGCCAGCAGCTTAGAGGGCGAAAAACTGTTTTTT
CDR3aa: CASSLEGEKLFF
j_gene: TRBJ1-4
abundance: .
d_gene: .
v_gene: TRBV7-2

CDR3nt: TGTGCCAGCAGCCTGACAGGGGGGGATGAAAAACTGTTTTTT
CDR3aa: CASSLTGGDEKLFF
j_gene: TRBJ1-4
abundance: .
d_gene: TRBD1
v_gene: TRBV4-2

CDR3nt: TGCGCCAGCAGCTTGGAGCTGTCAGGCCCCACAGATACGCAGTATTTT
CDR3aa: CASSLELSGPTDTQYF
j_gene: TRBJ2-3
abundance: .
d_gene: .
v_gene: TRBV5-1

CDR3nt: TGTGCCAGCAGCGTAGTACACACCGGGGAGCTGTTTTTT
CDR3aa: CASSVVHTGELFF
j_gene: TRBJ2-2
abundance: .
d_gene: .
v_gene: TRBV9

CDR3nt: TGTGCCAGCAGCTTAGGTGGGTTCGGCGGGGAGCAGTTCTTC
CDR3aa: CASSLGGFGGEQFF
j_gene: TRBJ2-1
abundance: .
d_gene: .
v_gene: TRBV7-3

CDR3nt: TGTGCCAGCAGCTCGGATACTAACTATGGCTACACCTTC
CDR3aa: CASSSDTNYGYTF
j_gene: TRBJ1-2
abundance: .
d_gene: .
v_gene: TRBV11-1

CDR3nt: TGTGCCAGCAGCTTAAAAGGGATTGAGGCCAATCAGCCCCAGCATTTT
CDR3aa: CASSLKGIEANQPQHF
j_gene: TRBJ1-5
abundance: .
d_gene: .
v_gene: TRBV7-3

CDR3nt: TGTGCCAGCAGTGATATCCCAACCGGGATTCAGTACTTC
CDR3aa: CASSDIPTGIQYF
j_gene: TRBJ2-4
abundance: once
d_gene: .
v_gene: TRBV2

CDR3nt: TGTGCCAGCAGCTTAGTTGGCGGGGAGCTGTTTTTT
CDR3aa: CASSLVGGELFF
j_gene: TRBJ2-2
abundance: .
d_gene: .
v_gene: TRBV11-3

CDR3nt: TGCAGCGTTGAGTATCAGGGGCCTGGAAACACCATATATTTT
CDR3aa: CSVEYQGPGNTIYF
j_gene: TRBJ1-3
abundance: .
d_gene: .
v_gene: TRBV29-1

CDR3nt: TGTGCCAGCAGTTACTCATTAGCGGTTCGCACAGATACGCAGTATTTT
CDR3aa: CASSYSLAVRTDTQYF
j_gene: TRBJ2-3
abundance: .
d_gene: .
v_gene: TRBV6-2/TRBV6-3

CDR3nt: TGTGCCAGCAGTTTGAACTACGAGCAGTACTTC
CDR3aa: CASSLNYEQYF
j_gene: TRBJ2-7
abundance: .
d_gene: .
v_gene: TRBV25-1

CDR3nt: TGTGCCAGCAGACCCGACCTGGCAGGGAAAAGGAGTGGCTACACCTTC
CDR3aa: CASRPDLAGKRSGYTF
j_gene: TRBJ1-2
abundance: .
d_gene: .
v_gene: TRBV5-6

CDR3nt: TGTGCCAGCAGTTATAGACAGGGGCCCGCAGATACGCAGTATTTT
CDR3aa: CASSYRQGPADTQYF
j_gene: TRBJ2-3
abundance: .
d_gene: TRBD1
v_gene: TRBV6-6

CDR3nt: TGTGCCAGTGGGTTCGCGGACAGGGTGAACGAGCAGTACTTC
CDR3aa: CASGFADRVNEQYF
j_gene: TRBJ2-7
abundance: .
d_gene: TRBD1
v_gene: TRBV27

CDR3nt: TGTGCCACCGTATCAAGGGACTACACGGGCTACACCTTC
CDR3aa: CATVSRDYTGYTF
j_gene: TRBJ1-2
abundance: .
d_gene: .
v_gene: TRBV19

CDR3nt: TGTGCCACCCGGATGAGCTCTGGAAACACCATATATTTT
CDR3aa: CATRMSSGNTIYF
j_gene: TRBJ1-3
abundance: few
d_gene: .
v_gene: TRBV19

CDR3nt: TGCAGCACTTCGGGGGAGGTCGCTGGAAACACCATATATTTT
CDR3aa: CSTSGEVAGNTIYF
j_gene: TRBJ1-3
abundance: .
d_gene: .
v_gene: TRBV29-1

CDR3nt: TGTGCCAGCAGCTTTTTTGCGGGGATGAATGAGCAGTTCTTC
CDR3aa: CASSFFAGMNEQFF
j_gene: TRBJ2-1
abundance: .
d_gene: .
v_gene: TRBV7-3

CDR3nt: TGTGCCAGCAGTTTAAGGGGAGGCGAGCAGTACTTC
CDR3aa: CASSLRGGEQYF
j_gene: TRBJ2-7
abundance: .
d_gene: .
v_gene: TRBV12-3/TRBV12-4

CDR3nt: TGTGCCAGCAGTCAGGGGCGTGAGGACACTGAAGCTTTCTTT
CDR3aa: CASSQGREDTEAFF
j_gene: TRBJ1-1
abundance: once
d_gene: .
v_gene: TRBV6-6

CDR3nt: TGTGCCAGCAGTGTCTCTGGTATAGATACGCAGTATTTT
CDR3aa: CASSVSGIDTQYF
j_gene: TRBJ2-3
abundance: .
d_gene: .
v_gene: TRBV2

CDR3nt: TGCAGCGTTGAGGGGGGCTGGTCCAAAAACATTCAGTACTTC
CDR3aa: CSVEGGWSKNIQYF
j_gene: TRBJ2-4
abundance: .
d_gene: .
v_gene: TRBV29-1

CDR3nt: TGTGCCAGCAGTTACCACAGGGGGCTGGAGACCCAGTACTTC
CDR3aa: CASSYHRGLETQYF
j_gene: TRBJ2-5
abundance: .
d_gene: TRBD1
v_gene: TRBV28

CDR3nt: TGCAGCGTTGTTGTGTCAGGGGAGGGCGAGCAGTACTTC
CDR3aa: CSVVVSGEGEQYF
j_gene: TRBJ2-7
abundance: .
d_gene: .
v_gene: TRBV29-1

CDR3nt: TGTGCCAGCAGCAATCCGTGGGGGATGACTGGAAACACCATATATTTT
CDR3aa: CASSNPWGMTGNTIYF
j_gene: TRBJ1-3
abundance: .
d_gene: .
v_gene: TRBV7-2

CDR3nt: TGCAGTGCCCTATTAAGGGGCGAGCAGTACTTC
CDR3aa: CSALLRGEQYF
j_gene: TRBJ2-7
abundance: .
d_gene: .
v_gene: TRBV20-1

CDR3nt: TGTGCCAGCAGCGTAGGGGGTGACACTGAAGCTTTCTTT
CDR3aa: CASSVGGDTEAFF
j_gene: TRBJ1-1
abundance: .
d_gene: .
v_gene: TRBV9

CDR3nt: TGCGCCAGCAGCCAACTGAGTTTGTTTTCTGGAAACACCATATATTTT
CDR3aa: CASSQLSLFSGNTIYF
j_gene: TRBJ1-3
abundance: .
d_gene: .
v_gene: TRBV4-3

CDR3nt: TGTGCCAGCAGTTCCACAGGGGGAACTGAAGCTTTCTTT
CDR3aa: CASSSTGGTEAFF
j_gene: TRBJ1-1
abundance: .
d_gene: TRBD1
v_gene: TRBV12-3/TRBV12-4

CDR3nt: TGTGCCAGCAGCGACTATAGCGGGGGGGCCTCCGAGCAGTACTTC
CDR3aa: CASSDYSGGASEQYF
j_gene: TRBJ2-7
abundance: .
d_gene: TRBD2
v_gene: TRBV7-3

CDR3nt: TGCGCCAGCAGCCAGGGCCCGGTTTGGGACAGGGCGGATTTGGATGAAAAACTGTTTTTT
CDR3aa: CASSQGPVWDRADLDEKLFF
j_gene: TRBJ1-4
abundance: .
d_gene: TRBD1
v_gene: TRBV4-1

CDR3nt: TGTGCCAGCAGTTTTACTAGCGGGGGCTACGAGCAGTACTTC
CDR3aa: CASSFTSGGYEQYF
j_gene: TRBJ2-7
abundance: once
d_gene: TRBD2
v_gene: TRBV27

CDR3nt: TGTGCCAGCAGCTCCCCTGGCGACTATGGCTACACCTTC
CDR3aa: CASSSPGDYGYTF
j_gene: TRBJ1-2
abundance: .
d_gene: .
v_gene: TRBV7-9

CDR3nt: TGTGCCAGCAGTTACCGGGGGCCGCAAAATGACGGGCAGTTCTTC
CDR3aa: CASSYRGPQNDGQFF
j_gene: TRBJ2-1
abundance: .
d_gene: .
v_gene: TRBV6-2/TRBV6-3